This T cell receptor beta chain was sequenced in a study of cytomegalovirus exposure and HLA in healthy donors. CDR3 length: 14 amino acids. Germline V gene sequence: CDR1 SEHNR, CDR2 FQNEAQ (reference sequence). Trimming removed 8 bases from V and 2 bases from J, with 15 bases in between. The assay was immunoSEQ multiplex PCR, and TCRdb's table has in-frame clones only and misses some. The data show some 200,000 clones, approximately 90% seen once. The receptor was isolated from a woman younger than 35 in good health and CMV-seronegative. What was sequenced was PBMCs. The chain couples TRBV7-9 to TRBJ2-5; D is uncertain. Written as DNA, the CDR3 is TGTGCCAGCGCCATACGTGGCCATCAAGAGACCCAGTACTTC. Its translation: CASAIRGHQETQYF.